This T cell receptor beta chain was sequenced in a study of blood T cell repertoires in COVID-19. Study details: Some COVID-19 samples were acute and others convalescent; all came from the United States, Italy and Spain. PBMCs, B-cell-depleted T cells, or T cells were the source of the cDNA or gDNA that made up the material.

Original methodology: Reference gene primer amplification gave nucleated cell count estimates. This table comes from immunoSEQ multiplex PCR, and its TCRdb copy is limited to in-frame clones, with some not included. V and J calls and clone size are given by that table; D and trimming were obtained from the DNA. The sample shows approximately 180,000 clones, over 80% of them seen only once. The CDR3 runs to 14 residues. Trimming shortened V by 4 bases and J by 5 bases, and 14 bases separated the two germline ends. Germline V gene data show CDR1 as SGHTA and CDR2 as FQGNSA. The clonotype originates from a woman in her sixties or seventies with acute or convalescent COVID-19. V is TRBV7-2 and J is TRBJ1-1; a possible D gene is TRBD1 (5 bases). The sequencing input was peripheral blood. The CDR3 DNA reads as TGTGCCAGCAGCTCAGGATCAGGGATTACTGAAGCTTTCTTT. Translated: CASSSGSGITEAFF. The complete variable domain, with remaining parts taken from reference TRBV7-2 and TRBJ1-1, reads GAGVSQSPSNKVTEKGKDVELRCDPISGHTALYWYRQSLGQGLEFLIYFQGNSAPDKSGLPSDRFSAERTGGSVSTLTIQRTQQEDSAVYLCASSSGSGITEAFFGQGTRLTVV.